This T cell receptor (beta chain) was sequenced for a study of blood T cells in healthy people across ages. Then a second PCR, running about 7 to 11 cycles, was carried out with a sample-barcoded 5' primer and a J-beta primer mix. Each of the cDNA molecules was tagged by a template-switch adaptor with 12 random nucleotides. In TCRdb, the 5' RACE reads were re-called with MiXCR into one record per CDR3 protein. The sample has around 1.5 million distinct CDR3 sequences, 59% seen once. Healthy Russian Caucasian donors spanned ages 6 to 90 years. The study, taken as a whole, reports: Donors of long life had a larger count of naive CD4+ cells and greater diversity than aged donors.

As concerns this clonotype: Antigen specificity is unknown.

The CDR3 covers 14 residues. V dropped 8 bases and J dropped 1 base, with 14 bases sitting between them. Germline lookup yields CDR1 LNHDA and CDR2 SQIVND (reference sequence). The chain recombines TRBV19 with TRBJ2-5; D not resolved. The sequence derives from a man aged 18 to 29 in good health. Sequencing used blood. CDR3 nucleotide sequence: TGTGCCAGTGGTTTAGACGGTCCCCAAGAGACCCAGTACTTC. Translating it yields CASGLDGPQETQYF.